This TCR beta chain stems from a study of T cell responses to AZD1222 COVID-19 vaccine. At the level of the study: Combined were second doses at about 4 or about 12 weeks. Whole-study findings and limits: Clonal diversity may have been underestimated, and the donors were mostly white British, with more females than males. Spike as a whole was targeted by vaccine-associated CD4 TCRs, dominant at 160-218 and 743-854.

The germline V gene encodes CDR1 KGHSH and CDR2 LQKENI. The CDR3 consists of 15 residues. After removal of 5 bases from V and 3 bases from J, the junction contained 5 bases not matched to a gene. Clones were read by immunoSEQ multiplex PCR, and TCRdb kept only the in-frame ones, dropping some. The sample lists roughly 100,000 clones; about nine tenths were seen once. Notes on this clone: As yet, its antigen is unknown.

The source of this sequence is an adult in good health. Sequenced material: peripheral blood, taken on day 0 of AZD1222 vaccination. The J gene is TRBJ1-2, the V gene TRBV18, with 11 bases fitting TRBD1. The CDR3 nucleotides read TGTGCCAGCTCAGCCCGGGACAGGGGGGACTATGGCTACACCTTC. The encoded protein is CASSARDRGDYGYTF.